The 18 T cell receptor beta chains reported below all come from one sample, sequenced in a study of metastatic and nonmetastatic thyroid tumors. TCRdb reprocessed the PCR reads using MiXCR. This sample has 18,000 or so clones, with more than 30% found just once. Each patient went into thyroid surgery without having received any treatment. Sequenced input: tumor tissue. Receptors were obtained from a female donor with papillary thyroid cancer or a benign thyroid nodule (not recorded which). Some clones in this sample may be carry-over from other donors' samples.

The chain employs TRBV7-9 and TRBJ2-7; TRBD2 might be the D (5 bases). The CDR3 is 15 amino acids. V dropped 4 bases and J dropped 5 bases, with 18 bases sitting between them. Germline-derived CDR1 and CDR2 are SEHNR and FQNEAQ (reference sequence). The CDR3 protein is CASSSTGNKFHEQYF. In DNA form, the CDR3 reads TGTGCCAGCAGCTCCACCGGGAACAAATTTCACGAGCAGTACTTC.

This clone was counted ten times or more. This clone may be a read error of a much larger clone one base away. The rearrangement joins TRBV19 to TRBJ1-1, with D hard to call. From germline, CDR1 is LNHDA and CDR2 SQIVND (reference sequence). The CDR3 runs 13 residues. The CDR3 DNA reads TGTACCAGTAGTGACGGATGGAACACTGAAGCTTTCTTT. Residues: CTSSDGWNTEAFF.

The chain carries TRBV10-2 and TRBJ2-7; D possibly corresponds to TRBD2 (5 bases). Deletions cut 8 bases from V and 0 bases from J, with 8 bases between. From germline, CDR1 is WSHSY and CDR2 SAAADI. The CDR3 contains 12 residues. In nucleotides, the CDR3 is TGCGCCAGCCGGGATAACTCCTACGAGCAGTACTTC. This sequence encodes CASRDNSYEQYF.

This clone turned up a few times. The gene calls are TRBV28 and TRBJ2-3, with D unresolved. From germline, CDR1 is MDHEN and CDR2 SYDVKM. Trimming cost V 6 bases and J 1 base, with 14 bases left between them. The CDR3 is 15 residues long. The chain's CDR3 is CASSPSYLGTDTQYF. The DNA of the CDR3 is TGTGCCAGCAGCCCCAGCTATTTAGGCACAGATACGCAGTATTTT.

In the case of this clone: One end of the junction fails to match germline, which may point to a read error. The CDR3 DNA reads TGCAGTGCTGCGCCTGAGATGGCGTTCACTGAAGCTGTCTTT. Translated, it gives CSAAPEMAFTEAVF. V is TRBV20-1 and J is TRBJ1-1; D gene unclear. The CDR3 has 14 amino acids. Germline V gene data show CDR1 as DFQATT and CDR2 as SNEGSKA (reference sequence).

V and J are TRBV12-3 or TRBV12-4 and TRBJ2-7; 14 bases fit TRBD2. This CDR3 comprises 18 residues. The V and J ends lost 3 bases and 3 bases, in that order; junction bases with no gene match: 10. CDR3 in amino acids: CASSFGHLGLAGGYEQYF. The CDR3 DNA sequence: TGTGCCAGCAGTTTTGGACACCTAGGACTAGCGGGAGGCTACGAGCAGTACTTC.

This chain joins TRBV9 and TRBJ2-5, with 10 nucleotides matching TRBD2. Germline lookup yields CDR1 SGDLS and CDR2 YYNGEE. The CDR3 loop spans 15 amino acids. The V gene end was trimmed by 5 bases and the J gene end by 2 bases; junction bases not matched to a gene: 6. The DNA of the CDR3 is TGTGCCAGCAGTCGAGCGGGAGGGGTTCAAGAGACCCAGTACTTC. Translated, it gives CASSRAGGVQETQYF.

This clone was counted only a few times. The chain has TRBV6-1 and TRBJ1-2, with no clear D. CDR3 length: 13 amino acids. Trimming stripped 4 bases from V and 4 bases from J, with 10 bases between. Germline V gene lookup returns CDR1 MNHNS and CDR2 SASEGT. DNA for the CDR3: TGTGCCAGCAGTGTACAGTCTTCCTATGGCTACACCTTC. It encodes CASSVQSSYGYTF.

Here the CDR3 reads CASSSYRGFQHF. In nucleotides, the CDR3 is TGTGCCAGCAGCTCGTACAGGGGGTTCCAGCATTTT. V usage is TRBV7-2 and J usage is TRBJ1-5; 8 bases line up with TRBD1. With V trimmed by 4 bases and J by 12 bases, 5 bases remained unmatched. The CDR3 runs to 12 residues. Germline V gives CDR1 SGHTA, CDR2 FQGNSA.

This clone was seen repeatedly, ten times or more. The chain joins TRBV7-9 to TRBJ2-7; D remains unclear. The CDR3 sequence is 12 residues long. Germline V gene sequence: CDR1 SEHNR, CDR2 FQNEAQ (reference sequence). V was pared by 4 bases and J by 6 bases, with 10 bases between. The CDR3 bases are TGTGCCAGCAGCTCCGACACTCTCGAGCAGTACTTC. Protein sequence: CASSSDTLEQYF.

The rearrangement links TRBV6-9 to TRBJ2-5, with 7 bases that match TRBD2. CDR1 and CDR2 from the germline V gene are MNHGY and SVAAGI. CDR3 length: 14 amino acids. The trim removed 7 bases at V and 4 bases at J, leaving 9 bases unmatched. As DNA, the CDR3 is TGTGCCAGCACTTCAGGGAGGGGATTAGAGACCCAGTACTTC. Its protein product is CASTSGRGLETQYF.

The rearrangement joins TRBV7-8 to TRBJ2-2; D is ambiguous. Trimming left V 5 bases short and J 3 bases short, with 10 bases between. Germline V lookup: CDR1 SGHVS, CDR2 FQNEAQ. CDR3 length: 14 residues. CDR3 region: CASSADTYTGELFF. In DNA form, the CDR3 reads TGTGCCAGCAGCGCAGACACGTACACCGGGGAGCTGTTTTTT. Full variable domain (rest looked up from reference TRBV7-8 and TRBJ2-2): GAGVSQSPRYKVAKRGQDVALRCDPISGHVSLFWYQQALGQGPEFLTYFQNEAQLDKSGLPSDRFFAERPEGSVSTLKIQRTQQEDSAVYLCASSADTYTGELFFGEGSRLTVL.

This clone was counted between two and nine times. This chain uses TRBV6-6 with TRBJ2-5, with 7 bases matching TRBD1. This CDR3 contains 16 residues. Per germline, CDR1 MNHNY and CDR2 SVGAGI (reference sequence). V gave up 2 bases and J gave up 3 bases; unmatched junction bases: 9. CDR3 sequence: CASSYPPWQGEETQYF. The CDR3 coding sequence is TGTGCCAGCAGTTACCCTCCTTGGCAGGGGGAAGAGACCCAGTACTTC.

This clone occurred a few times. The gene calls are TRBV5-1 and TRBJ2-6; D ambiguous. The germline V gene has CDR1 SGHRS and CDR2 YFSETQ. The CDR3 has 16 amino acids. V lost 0 bases to trimming and J lost 2 bases, with 9 bases between them. CDR3 nucleotide sequence: TGCGCCAGCAGCTTGGGGCCTACAACTGGGGCCAACGTCCTGACTTTC. This gives the protein CASSLGPTTGANVLTF.

This clone was observed many times. The rearrangement joins TRBV20-1 to TRBJ2-3, with TRBD2 matching over 8 bases. The junction had 10 bases not matched to a gene; V was cut back by 0 bases and J by 2 bases. Germline CDR1 DFQATT, CDR2 SNEGSKA (reference sequence). This CDR3 comprises 17 residues. CDR3 sequence: CSARDFGTSGATDTQYF. CDR3 sequence (DNA): TGCAGTGCTAGAGATTTCGGAACTAGCGGCGCCACAGATACGCAGTATTTT.

The table lists this clone with a few counts. The chain is built from TRBV19 and TRBJ2-7; 11 nucleotides match TRBD1. Germline V gene lookup returns CDR1 LNHDA and CDR2 SQIVND (reference sequence). V lost 5 bases to trimming and J lost 4 bases; unmatched junction nucleotides: 4. This CDR3 has 14 residues. The CDR3 coding sequence is TGTGCCAGTAGTTCAGGGACAGGGGGGTACGAGCAGTACTTC. Translation gives CASSSGTGGYEQYF.

This clone was counted once. The V call is TRBV6-1, the J call TRBJ2-6, with 8 bases that match TRBD1. The junction had 22 bases not matched to a gene; V was cut back by 10 bases and J by 14 bases. The CDR3 covers 16 residues. In germline, CDR1 is MNHNS, CDR2 SASEGT. The CDR3 sequence: CANARTGNSGAKFLTF. CDR3 nucleotides: TGTGCCAACGCTAGGACAGGGAACTCTGGGGCCAAATTCCTGACTTTC.

The table lists this clone with a few counts. The chain employs TRBV6-2 or TRBV6-3 and TRBJ2-7, with D unresolved. In germline, CDR1 is MNHEY, CDR2 SVGEGT. The V end was cut by 0 bases, the J end by 1 base, with 7 bases between. The CDR3 consists of 14 residues. CDR3 sequence: CASSYSADSYEQYF. The CDR3 nucleotides are TGTGCCAGCAGTTACTCGGCAGATTCCTACGAGCAGTACTTC.